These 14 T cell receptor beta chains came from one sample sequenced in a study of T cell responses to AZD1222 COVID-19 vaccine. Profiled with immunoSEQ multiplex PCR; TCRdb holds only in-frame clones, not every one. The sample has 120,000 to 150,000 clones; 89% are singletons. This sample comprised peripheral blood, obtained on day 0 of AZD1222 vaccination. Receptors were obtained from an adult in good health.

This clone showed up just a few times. Here the CDR3 reads CASSSDPGLAGNYEQYF. The CDR3 nucleotides are TGTGCCAGCAGTTCAGACCCCGGACTAGCGGGAAATTACGAGCAGTACTTC. The chain employs TRBV27 and TRBJ2-7; TRBD2 agrees at 12 bases. CDR3 length equals 17 residues. The J segment lost 4 bases and the V segment lost 4 bases, leaving 11 bases of the junction unmatched. Per the germline V gene, CDR1 is MNHEY and CDR2 is SMNVEV (reference sequence).

CDR3 sequence: CASRETENSYGYTF. The CDR3 DNA reads as TGTGCCAGCCGAGAGACGGAAAACTCCTATGGCTACACCTTC. The rearrangement joins TRBV2 to TRBJ1-2; D remains unclear. The germline V and J ends were trimmed by 8 bases and 4 bases, with 17 bases remaining between them. CDR3 size: 14 residues. Per germline, CDR1 SNHLY and CDR2 FYNNEI.

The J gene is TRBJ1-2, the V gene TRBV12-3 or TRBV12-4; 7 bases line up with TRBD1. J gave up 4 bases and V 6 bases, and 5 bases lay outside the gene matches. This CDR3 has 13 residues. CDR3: CASSRDRTYGYTF. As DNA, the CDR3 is TGTGCCAGCAGCAGGGACAGAACCTATGGCTACACCTTC.

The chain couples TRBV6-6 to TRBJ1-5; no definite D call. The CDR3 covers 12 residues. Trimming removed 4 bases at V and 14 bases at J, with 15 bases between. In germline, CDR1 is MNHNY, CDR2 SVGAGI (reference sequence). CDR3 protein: CASSSFPGPEHF. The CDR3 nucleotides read TGTGCCAGCAGTTCTTTCCCGGGCCCCGAGCATTTT.

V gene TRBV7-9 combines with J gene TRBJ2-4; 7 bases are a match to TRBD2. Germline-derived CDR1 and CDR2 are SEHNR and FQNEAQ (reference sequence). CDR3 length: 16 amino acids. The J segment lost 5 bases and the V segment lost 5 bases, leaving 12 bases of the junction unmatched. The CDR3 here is CASSPTVGGRENIQYF. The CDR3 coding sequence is TGTGCCAGCAGCCCCACCGTAGGAGGGAGGGAAAACATTCAGTACTTC.

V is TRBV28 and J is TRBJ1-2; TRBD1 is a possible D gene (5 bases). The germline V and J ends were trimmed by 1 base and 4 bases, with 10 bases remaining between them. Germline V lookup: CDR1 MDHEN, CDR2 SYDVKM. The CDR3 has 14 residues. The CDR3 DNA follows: TGTGCCAGCAGTTTATATGGGAGGGGCTATGGCTACACCTTC. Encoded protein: CASSLYGRGYGYTF.

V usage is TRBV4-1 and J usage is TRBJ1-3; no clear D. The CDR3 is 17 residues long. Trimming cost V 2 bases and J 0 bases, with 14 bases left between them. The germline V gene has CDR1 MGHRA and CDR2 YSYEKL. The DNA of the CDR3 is TGCGCCAGCAGCCAAATCGACGGACGGAACTCTGGAAACACCATATATTTT. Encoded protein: CASSQIDGRNSGNTIYF.

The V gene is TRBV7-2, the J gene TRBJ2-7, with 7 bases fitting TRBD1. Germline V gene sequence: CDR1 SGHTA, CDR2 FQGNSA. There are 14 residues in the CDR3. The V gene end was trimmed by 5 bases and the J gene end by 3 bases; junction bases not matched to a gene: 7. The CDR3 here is CASSPYGQVYEQYF. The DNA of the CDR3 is TGTGCCAGCAGCCCCTACGGACAGGTCTACGAGCAGTACTTC.

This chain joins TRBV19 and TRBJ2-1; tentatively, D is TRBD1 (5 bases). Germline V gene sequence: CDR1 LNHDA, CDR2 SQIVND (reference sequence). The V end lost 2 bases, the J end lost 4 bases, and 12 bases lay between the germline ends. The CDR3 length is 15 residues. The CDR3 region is CASSISRALYNEQFF. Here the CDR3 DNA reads TGTGCCAGTAGTATATCCAGGGCACTTTACAATGAGCAGTTCTTC.

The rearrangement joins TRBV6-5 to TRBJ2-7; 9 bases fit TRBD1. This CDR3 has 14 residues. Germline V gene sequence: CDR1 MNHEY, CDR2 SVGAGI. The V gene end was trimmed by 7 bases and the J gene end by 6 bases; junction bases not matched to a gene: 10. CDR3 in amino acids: CASTSRDRAFEQYF. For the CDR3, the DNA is TGTGCCAGCACCTCCAGGGACAGGGCCTTCGAGCAGTACTTC.

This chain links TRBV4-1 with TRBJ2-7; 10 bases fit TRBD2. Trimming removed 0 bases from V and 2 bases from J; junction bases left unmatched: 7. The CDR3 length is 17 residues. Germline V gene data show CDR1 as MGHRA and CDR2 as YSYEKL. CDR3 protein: CASSQDSPSGSTYEQYF. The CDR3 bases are TGCGCCAGCAGCCAAGATTCTCCTAGCGGGAGTACCTACGAGCAGTACTTC.

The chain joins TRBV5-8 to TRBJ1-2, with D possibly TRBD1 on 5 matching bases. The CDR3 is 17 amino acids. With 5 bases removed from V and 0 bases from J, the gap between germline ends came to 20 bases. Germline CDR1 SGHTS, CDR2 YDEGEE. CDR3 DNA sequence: TGTGCCAGCAGGATGAGGTCAGCGACAGAGACTAACTATGGCTACACCTTC. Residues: CASRMRSATETNYGYTF.

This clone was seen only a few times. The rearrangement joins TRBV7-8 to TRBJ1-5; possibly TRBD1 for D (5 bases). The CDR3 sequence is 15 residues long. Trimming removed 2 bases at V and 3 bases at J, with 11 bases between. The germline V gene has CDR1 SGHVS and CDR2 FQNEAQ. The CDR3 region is CASSLRRGINQPQHF. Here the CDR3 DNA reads TGTGCCAGCAGCTTAAGACGGGGGATCAATCAGCCCCAGCATTTT.

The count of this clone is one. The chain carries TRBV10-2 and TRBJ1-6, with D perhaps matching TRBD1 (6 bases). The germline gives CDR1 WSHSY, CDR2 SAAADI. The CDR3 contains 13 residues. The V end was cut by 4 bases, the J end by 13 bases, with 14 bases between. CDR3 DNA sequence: TGCGCCAGCAGTGCTCGGGGGGGCGCGCCCCTCCACTTT. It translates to CASSARGGAPLHF.